The clone carrying this T cell receptor (beta chain) was seen more than once but under ten times. Library construction for TCR beta used iRepertoire HTBI primers and Arm-PCR of CDR3 regions. MiXCR was run by TCRdb on the multiplex PCR reads, yielding one entry per CDR3 protein. Among 350,000 to 450,000 distinct CDR3 sequences listed, roughly 20% were seen once. This record belongs to a study of regulatory T cells in long-lasting Graves disease. The CDR3 is 14 residues long. V lost 3 bases and J 7 bases, leaving 12 bases between the germline ends. CDR1 SGHVS and CDR2 FNYEAQ come from the germline V gene. Stated time point: persistent/refractory GD, antithyroid drugs over 5 years with positive TRAb. There was RNA extracted from PBMCs, and the TCR library was made from it. Staff drew approximately 9.3 milliliters of peripheral blood into EDTA tubes.

The source is a woman between 35 and 50 years old with Graves disease. This rearrangement joins TRBV7-6 to TRBJ2-2; D remains ambiguous. The sequenced sample was peripheral blood mononuclear cells (PBMCs), obtained when the disease was refractory, from a patient treated with antithyroid drugs. The CDR3, as DNA: TGTGCCAGCAGCTTGGGTTCCCACCTCGGGGAGCTGTTTTTT. This translates into CASSLGSHLGELFF.